These T cell receptor beta chains were read from a single sample in a study of technical replicates of blood from a handful of donors. Clones were sequenced by immunoSEQ multiplex PCR, and TCRdb holds only the in-frame ones, with some missing. The sample contains approximately 92,000 clones, roughly 95% of which appear only once. Material for sequencing was T cells isolated from PBMCs. The receptors were gathered from a human donor in good health. The conserved cysteine and the conserved F or W are not part of the CDR3 here.

v_gene	j_gene	len	CDR3aa
TRBV18	TRBJ2-2	16	ASSPPGLAGTYTGELF
TRBV9	TRBJ2-1	15	ASSVASGVDVEIGQF
TRBV27	TRBJ2-1	12	ASRAPGTGDEQF
TRBV2	TRBJ1-2	9	ASSVRHGYT
TRBV18	TRBJ2-7	12	ASSPVKHSYEQY
TRBV9	TRBJ2-3	14	ASSTSGRGLGDTQY
TRBV27	TRBJ2-5	11	ASSLGQGETQY
TRBV7-9	TRBJ1-3	13	ASSLATSSGNTIY
TRBV6-7	TRBJ2-7	15	ATFRTSPLEPIYEQY
TRBV28	TRBJ1-5	13	ASSFAPHSNQPQH
TRBV19	TRBJ2-3	15	ASSIGLSGPITDTQY
TRBV5-1	TRBJ2-5	13	ASSILRGREETQY
TRBV27	TRBJ1-2	13	ASSLLGQTNYGYT
TRBV10-3	TRBJ1-2	12	AISVGEGNYGYT
TRBV25-1	TRBJ1-5	14	ASSAFGDSSNQPQH
TRBV9	TRBJ2-3	13	ASSVEGAGTDTQY
TRBV29-1	TRBJ2-3	14	SVEGLAGVVTDTQY
TRBV7-2	TRBJ2-1	13	ASSDRAGAYNEQF
TRBV18	TRBJ2-5	15	ASSPDRLATEQETQY
TRBV30	TRBJ2-2	12	AWRTWGGYGELF
TRBV19	TRBJ2-1	12	ASSGGRDYNEQF
TRBV5-1	TRBJ2-6	15	ASSIDRGVSGANVLT
TRBV29-1	TRBJ2-3	14	SVGPGGTYRTDTQY
TRBV9	TRBJ2-1	13	ASSGGSGSANEQF
TRBV6-5	TRBJ1-2	12	ASSYEGGLKGYT